The 13 T cell receptor beta chains below were found in one sample sequenced in a study of CD8 T cells in ankylosing spondylitis. TCRdb ran MiXCR on the 5' RACE reads and lists one entry per CDR3 protein. The profile shows 120,000 or so distinct CDR3 sequences, roughly 13% of them singletons. Sample: blood, either unsorted or a sorted T cell fraction (not recorded which). These receptors were collected from a female donor with ankylosing spondylitis or in good health (not recorded which).

On this clonotype itself: The junction does not match germline at one end; this may be a read error. This chain uses TRBV5-1 with TRBJ2-1, with a possible D match to TRBD2 (5 bases). Germline CDR1 SGHRS, CDR2 YFSETQ. The length of the CDR3 is 15 residues. CDR3 sequence reads: CASSLFPGSNNQQFF. DNA of the CDR3: TGCGCCAGCAGCTTGTTTCCGGGGTCTAACAATCAGCAGTTCTTC.

At least ten counts were recorded for this clonotype. V and J are TRBV12-3 or TRBV12-4 and TRBJ2-3; D unclear. The CDR3 runs 11 residues. The V end was cut by 3 bases, the J end by 5 bases, with 3 bases between. The chain's CDR3 is CASSFRDTQYF. CDR3 DNA: TGTGCCAGCAGTTTTCGAGATACGCAGTATTTT.

This clonotype was recorded many times. J is TRBJ1-5 and V is TRBV19, with a weak D call TRBD1 (6 bases). Germline loops: CDR1 LNHDA, CDR2 SQIVND (reference sequence). V shed 5 bases and J shed 2 bases, with 16 bases lying between them. The CDR3 consists of 16 residues. The CDR3 bases are TGTGCCAGTAGTGAAACAGGGTCCGCGGGCAATCAGCCCCAGCATTTT. Protein sequence: CASSETGSAGNQPQHF. Together with reference TRBV19 and TRBJ1-5, the CDR3 gives the full variable domain: DGGITQSPKYLFRKEGQNVTLSCEQNLNHDAMYWYRQDPGQGLRLIYYSQIVNDFQKGDIAEGYSVSREKKESFPLTVTSAQKNPTAFYLCASSETGSAGNQPQHFGDGTRLSIL.

The chain couples TRBV30 to TRBJ2-7; unclear D gene. This CDR3 is built from 12 residues. The germline CDR1 and CDR2 sequences are GTSNPN and SVGIG (reference sequence). Trimming pared 2 bases from V and 5 bases from J, leaving 10 bases between. The CDR3 here is CAWSTVFNEQYF. The DNA of the CDR3 is TGTGCCTGGAGTACAGTCTTCAACGAGCAGTACTTC.

This clonotype has ten or more counts. This rearrangement joins TRBV3-1 to TRBJ2-4, with D possibly called TRBD1 or TRBD2 (5 bases each). The V end lost 1 base, the J end lost 3 bases, and 7 bases lay between the germline ends. Germline V gene sequence: CDR1 LGHDT, CDR2 YNNKEL (reference sequence). There are 14 residues in the CDR3. The chain's CDR3 is CASSQAGSKNIQYF. The CDR3 region has the DNA TGTGCCAGCAGCCAAGCAGGGAGCAAAAACATTCAGTACTTC. Drawing the rest from reference TRBV3-1 and TRBJ2-4, the complete variable domain is DTAVSQTPKYLVTQMGNDKSIKCEQNLGHDTMYWYKQDSKKFLKIMFSYNNKELIINETVPNRFSPKSPDKAHLNLHINSLELGDSAVYFCASSQAGSKNIQYFGAGTRLSVL.

This clonotype was seen many times. The rearrangement links TRBV5-1 to TRBJ1-5; D unclear. The CDR3 is 13 residues long. Germline assignment: CDR1 SGHRS and CDR2 YFSETQ. The V end lost 0 bases, the J end lost 4 bases, and 5 bases lay between the germline ends. In DNA form, the CDR3 reads TGCGCCAGCAGCTTGGATAGAAATCAGCCCCAGCATTTT. The encoded protein is CASSLDRNQPQHF. The whole variable domain, filled in from reference TRBV5-1 and TRBJ1-5, reads KAGVTQTPRYLIKTRGQQVTLSCSPISGHRSVSWYQQTPGQGLQFLFEYFSETQRNKGNFPGRFSGRQFSNSRSEMNVSTLELGDSALYLCASSLDRNQPQHFGDGTRLSIL.

CDR3 in amino acids: CASSSRKSGANVLTF. The CDR3 coding sequence is TGTGCCAGTAGTTCCCGGAAGTCTGGGGCCAACGTCCTGACTTTC. This chain uses TRBV19 with TRBJ2-6; no definite D call. CDR3 length: 15 residues. Trimming shortened V by 5 bases and J by 1 base, and 9 bases separated the two germline ends. Germline lookup yields CDR1 LNHDA and CDR2 SQIVND (reference sequence).

There are many counts of this clonotype. The gene calls are TRBV12-3 or TRBV12-4 and TRBJ2-4; the match to TRBD1 covers 7 bases. The trim removed 7 bases at V and 5 bases at J, leaving 8 bases unmatched. This CDR3 has 14 residues. The chain's CDR3 is CASTVDRSQNIQYF. The CDR3 nucleotides read TGTGCCAGCACCGTGGACAGGAGTCAAAACATTCAGTACTTC.

About this clonotype: This may be a read error: a much more frequent sequence differs by one nucleotide. The CDR3 is CASADTNQPQHF. CDR3 coding DNA: TGTGCCAGCGCAGACACTAATCAGCCCCAGCATTTT. The chain couples TRBV6-2 or TRBV6-3 to TRBJ1-5; the D is unclear. Deletions cut 8 bases from V and 4 bases from J, with 9 bases between. There are 12 residues in the CDR3. Germline CDR1 is MNHEY and CDR2 is SVGEGT.

This clonotype has ten or more counts. The chain's CDR3 is CASSLSLVGEQFF. The CDR3 DNA reads as TGCGCCAGCAGCTTGTCGCTAGTCGGTGAGCAGTTCTTC. The chain couples TRBV5-1 to TRBJ2-1; D remains unclear. Germline V gene sequence: CDR1 SGHRS, CDR2 YFSETQ. The V and J ends lost 1 base and 9 bases respectively, with 11 bases between them. The length of the CDR3 is 13 residues.

There are a few counts of this clonotype. The V call is TRBV20-1, the J call TRBJ1-5, with 8 bases that match TRBD1. CDR3 length equals 15 residues. Per germline, CDR1 DFQATT and CDR2 SNEGSKA (reference sequence). V was clipped by 5 bases and J by 1 base; unmatched bases: 7. Here the CDR3 reads CSAPFRTGSNQPQHF. The CDR3, as DNA: TGCAGTGCTCCCTTCAGGACAGGGAGCAATCAGCCCCAGCATTTT.

V is TRBV11-2 and J is TRBJ2-3; tentatively, D is TRBD1 or TRBD2 (5 bases each). This CDR3 region has 15 residues. V lost 4 bases, J lost 12 bases, and 23 bases lay in between. Germline V gives CDR1 SGHAT, CDR2 FQNNGV. The CDR3 DNA sequence: TGTGCCAGCAGCTCAACTAGACTAAAGGGGATAGAACAGTATTTT. The encoded protein is CASSSTRLKGIEQYF.

The chain is built from TRBV20-1 and TRBJ2-7, with TRBD1 as a possible D gene (6 bases). The CDR3 runs 15 residues. The germline V gene has CDR1 DFQATT and CDR2 SNEGSKA (reference sequence). Between the trimmed V and J ends, which lost 0 bases and 1 base, there was a span of 13 bases. The CDR3 is CSARDLWGQSYEQYF. The CDR3 DNA is TGCAGTGCTAGAGATCTCTGGGGGCAGTCCTACGAGCAGTACTTC.